Following are 17 T cell receptor beta chains from one sample sequenced in a study of T cells in Graves' hyperthyroidism and ophthalmopathy. Amplification of TCR beta CDR3 regions was performed using RNA transcripts as template. During a first-round RT-PCR of the TCR CDR3, the HTBI primer set was used. Using its own MiXCR run on the multiplex PCR reads, TCRdb lists one record per CDR3 protein. The data contain over 150,000 distinct CDR3 sequences, about 15% of them singletons. The specimen sequenced was blood. The receptors here all came from a woman in her forties or fifties with Graves' hyperthyroidism.

The genes are TRBV9 and TRBJ2-6; TRBD1 agrees at 7 bases. This CDR3 comprises 17 residues. Germline trimming cut 3 bases from V and 3 bases from J; bases unmatched to any gene: 9. CDR1 is SGDLS, CDR2 YYNGEE, per germline. The CDR3 is CASSEGTAASGANVLTF. The CDR3 bases are TGTGCCAGCAGCGAAGGGACAGCCGCCAGTGGGGCCAACGTCCTGACTTTC.

As concerns this clonotype: Compared with germline, one end of the junction differs, possibly owing to a read error. This chain links TRBV5-1 with TRBJ2-7, with 11 bases fitting TRBD2. CDR1 is SGHRS and CDR2 is YFSETQ in the germline V gene. This CDR3 region has 14 residues. The CDR3 sequence is CAISLGTSGYEQYF. The CDR3 DNA sequence: TGCGCCATCAGCCTGGGGACTAGCGGCTACGAGCAGTACTTC.

This clonotype was seen many times. The chain joins TRBV20-1 to TRBJ2-3, with D unclear. V was cut by 4 bases and J by 1 base, with 12 bases left in between. The germline V gene encodes CDR1 DFQATT and CDR2 SNEGSKA (reference sequence). The CDR3 has 14 residues. The CDR3 DNA reads TGCAGTGCTAAAAGTTTTTCCGGCACAGATACGCAGTATTTT. This codes for CSAKSFSGTDTQYF.

This clonotype was counted at least ten times. The chain is built from TRBV2 and TRBJ1-1; D unresolved. Germline assignment: CDR1 SNHLY and CDR2 FYNNEI. Trimming shortened V by 6 bases and J by 1 base, and 15 bases separated the two germline ends. CDR3 length equals 15 residues. The CDR3 sequence: CASSAQPIGNTEAFF. CDR3 sequence (DNA): TGTGCCAGCAGCGCACAACCGATCGGGAACACTGAAGCTTTCTTT.

This clonotype has just a few counts. The genes are TRBV6-1 and TRBJ2-1; TRBD2 aligns across 12 bases. The CDR3 totals 15 residues. The germline V gene encodes CDR1 MNHNS and CDR2 SASEGT. V dropped 6 bases and J dropped 4; count of bases not matched to a gene: 4. Here the CDR3 reads CASSPLAGGYNEQFF. For the CDR3, the DNA is TGTGCCAGCAGCCCCCTAGCGGGAGGGTACAATGAGCAGTTCTTC.

About this clonotype itself: Possible read error: a much larger clone is one base away. The chain uses TRBV9 and TRBJ2-7; 10 bases fit TRBD2. The DNA end is a closer match to TRBJ2-1, so the J assignment may be wrong. Germline CDR1 is SGDLS and CDR2 is YYNGEE. The CDR3 runs to 15 residues. The CDR3, as DNA: TGTGCCAGCAGCGTAGGACTAGCGGGTGAATACGAGCAGTTCTTC. It yields the protein CASSVGLAGEYEQFF.

This clonotype was picked up many times. The chain carries TRBV20-1 and TRBJ1-2; D not certain. Germline loops: CDR1 DFQATT, CDR2 SNEGSKA (reference sequence). The CDR3 totals 13 residues. Trimming stripped 2 bases from V and 6 bases from J, with 13 bases between. The DNA of the CDR3 is TGCAGTGCTAGATCATGGGAGGAGGATGGCTACACCTTC. Its translation: CSARSWEEDGYTF.

This clonotype was recorded at least ten times. The chain couples TRBV14 to TRBJ1-1; a weak D match, TRBD1 (5 bases). CDR1 and CDR2 from the germline V gene are SGHDN and FVKESK. Trimming took off 4 bases at V and 5 bases at J, with 14 bases between the two ends. The CDR3 length is 14 residues. CDR3 residues: CASSPRWGGTEAFF. DNA of the CDR3: TGTGCCAGCAGCCCGCGGTGGGGGGGAACTGAAGCTTTCTTT. The variable domain in full, completed from reference TRBV14 and TRBJ1-1, reads EAGVTQFPSHSVIEKGQTVTLRCDPISGHDNLYWYRRVMGKEIKFLLHFVKESKQDESGMPNNRFLAERTGGTYSTLKVQPAELEDSGVYFCASSPRWGGTEAFFGQGTRLTVV.

The genes are TRBV20-1 and TRBJ1-1; D is perhaps TRBD1 (5 bases). The V end lost 4 bases, the J end lost 1 base, and 7 bases lay between the germline ends. CDR3 length: 12 residues. Per the germline V gene, CDR1 is DFQATT and CDR2 is SNEGSKA (reference sequence). CDR3 loop: CSATGRNTEAFF. For the CDR3, the DNA is TGCAGTGCTACAGGGCGGAACACTGAAGCTTTCTTT.

This clonotype has more than one count but fewer than ten. The chain carries TRBV6-1 and TRBJ1-5, with TRBD1 identical over 7 bases. The CDR3 has 14 amino acids. Trimming at V came to 5 bases and at J to 3 bases, leaving 4 bases not matched to a gene. Germline V lookup: CDR1 MNHNS, CDR2 SASEGT. DNA of the CDR3: TGTGCCAGCAGTTTGACAGGGAACAATCAGCCCCAGCATTTT. It encodes CASSLTGNNQPQHF.

The V gene is TRBV3-1, the J gene TRBJ1-2; tentatively, D is TRBD1 (5 bases). V lost 3 bases to trimming and J lost 13 bases, with 12 bases between them. CDR1 is LGHDT and CDR2 is YNNKEL in the germline V gene (reference sequence). The length of the CDR3 is 11 residues. The DNA for the CDR3 is TGTGCCAGCAGCCAGGATGTGGGACGCACCTTC. Residues: CASSQDVGRTF.

V gene TRBV19 combines with J gene TRBJ2-2; 7 bases agree with TRBD2. This CDR3 spans 14 amino acids. V was clipped by 7 bases and J by 2 bases; unmatched bases: 4. Germline values: CDR1 LNHDA, CDR2 SQIVND (reference sequence). The CDR3 nucleotides are TGTGCCAGTAATCGGGGGGTTAACACCGGGGAGCTGTTTTTT. Its translation: CASNRGVNTGELFF. Complete variable domain (other parts from reference TRBV19 and TRBJ2-2): DGGITQSPKYLFRKEGQNVTLSCEQNLNHDAMYWYRQDPGQGLRLIYYSQIVNDFQKGDIAEGYSVSREKKESFPLTVTSAQKNPTAFYLCASNRGVNTGELFFGEGSRLTVL.

J is TRBJ2-6 and V is TRBV6-5; 8 bases match TRBD2. This CDR3 comprises 17 residues. Germline V lookup: CDR1 MNHEY, CDR2 SVGAGI. Trimming took 0 bases from V and 3 from J; bases not matched to a gene: 4. CDR3 sequence reads: CASSYSRGASGANVLTF. The CDR3 nucleotides read TGTGCCAGCAGTTACTCGCGGGGGGCGAGTGGGGCCAACGTCCTGACTTTC.

In this sample, this clonotype turned up many times. The chain links TRBV27 to TRBJ1-2; D is perhaps TRBD1 (6 bases). The CDR3 has 14 residues. The germline V and J ends were trimmed by 7 bases and 5 bases, with 17 bases remaining between them. CDR1 and CDR2 from the germline V gene are MNHEY and SMNVEV (reference sequence). In nucleotides, the CDR3 is TGTGCCAGCAAAGAGGTCGGGGGCGGGTATGGCTACACCTTC. Residues: CASKEVGGGYGYTF.

Concerning this clonotype itself: Lacking the conserved final phenylalanine or tryptophan, this CDR3 likely reflects a read error. The V and J genes are TRBV9 and TRBJ1-2; D remains ambiguous. CDR1 and CDR2 from the germline V gene are SGDLS and YYNGEE. V lost 4 bases, J lost 4 bases, and 23 bases lay in between. The CDR3 length is 17 residues. The CDR3, as DNA: TGTGCCAGCAGCTTAGCTCGGTCTCGGGCGGCCGGCTATGGCTACACCCTC. Protein sequence: CASSLARSRAAGYGYTL.

This clonotype was found a few times. The chain employs TRBV12-3 or TRBV12-4 and TRBJ1-1; D ambiguous. The CDR3 has 15 amino acids. With 3 bases removed from V and 0 bases from J, the gap between germline ends came to 11 bases. CDR3 sequence: CASSFGTQMNTEAFF. The CDR3 coding sequence is TGTGCCAGCAGTTTCGGAACACAGATGAACACTGAAGCTTTCTTT.

This clonotype was recorded many times. V gene TRBV3-1 combines with J gene TRBJ1-4; D is possibly TRBD1 (6 bases). Trimming took off 4 bases at V and 0 bases at J, with 9 bases between the two ends. The CDR3 contains 15 residues. Germline V gene data show CDR1 as LGHDT and CDR2 as YNNKEL (reference sequence). The CDR3 bases are TGTGCCAGCAGCCTAGGACAGACAACTAATGAAAAACTGTTTTTT. It yields the protein CASSLGQTTNEKLFF.